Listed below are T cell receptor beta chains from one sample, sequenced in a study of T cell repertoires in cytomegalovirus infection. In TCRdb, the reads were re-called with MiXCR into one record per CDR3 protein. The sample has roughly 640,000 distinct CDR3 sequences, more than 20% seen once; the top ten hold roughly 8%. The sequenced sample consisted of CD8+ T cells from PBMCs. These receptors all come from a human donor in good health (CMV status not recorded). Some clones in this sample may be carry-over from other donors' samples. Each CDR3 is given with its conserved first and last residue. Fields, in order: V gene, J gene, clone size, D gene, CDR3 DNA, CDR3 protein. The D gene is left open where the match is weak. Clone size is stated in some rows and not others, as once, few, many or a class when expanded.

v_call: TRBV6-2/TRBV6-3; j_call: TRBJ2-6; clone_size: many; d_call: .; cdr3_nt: TGTGCCAGCGGATGGGACTTTATTTCTGGGGCCAACGTCCTGACTTTC; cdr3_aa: CASGWDFISGANVLTF
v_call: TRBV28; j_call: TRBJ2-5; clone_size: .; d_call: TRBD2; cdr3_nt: TGTGCCAGCAGTTTACAGCGGGGGGTTCCCCAAGAGACCCAGTACTTC; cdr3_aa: CASSLQRGVPQETQYF
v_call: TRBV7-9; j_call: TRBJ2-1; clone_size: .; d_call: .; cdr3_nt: TGTGCCAGCAGCTTTCGGGACAAAAGAGACAATGAGCAGTTCTTC; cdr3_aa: CASSFRDKRDNEQFF
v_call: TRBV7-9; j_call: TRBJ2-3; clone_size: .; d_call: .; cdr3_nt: TGTGCCAGCAGCTTAGAAAGGGACACCGAATGGTTGGCAGATACGCAGTATTTT; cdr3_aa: CASSLERDTEWLADTQYF
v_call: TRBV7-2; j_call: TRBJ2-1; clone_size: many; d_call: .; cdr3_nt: TGTGCCAGCAGGATCCTACCTTTGGATGAGCAGTTCTTC; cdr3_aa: CASRILPLDEQFF
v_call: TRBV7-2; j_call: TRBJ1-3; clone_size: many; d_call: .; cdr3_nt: TGTGCCAGCAGCCTTATCAGAAGCTCTGGAAACACCATATATTTT; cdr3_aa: CASSLIRSSGNTIYF
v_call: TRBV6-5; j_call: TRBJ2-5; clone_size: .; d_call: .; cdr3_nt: TGTGCCAGCATAGCAGGGCACCAAGAGACCCAGTACTTC; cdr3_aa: CASIAGHQETQYF
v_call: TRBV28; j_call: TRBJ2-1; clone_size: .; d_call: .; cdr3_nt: TGTGCCAGCAGTTTACTTCTACAGGTTAACAATGAGCAGTTCTTC; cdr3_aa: CASSLLLQVNNEQFF
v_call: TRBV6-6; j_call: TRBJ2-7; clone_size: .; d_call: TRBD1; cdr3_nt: TGTGCCAGCACAACGCTGGGACAGGGGGCAAGGGAGCAGTACTTC; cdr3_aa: CASTTLGQGAREQYF
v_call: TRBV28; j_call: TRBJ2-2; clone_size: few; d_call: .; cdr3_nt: TGTGCCAGCAGTTTACGCGGGGGCCCAGGGAACACCGGGGAGCTGTTTTTT; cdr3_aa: CASSLRGGPGNTGELFF
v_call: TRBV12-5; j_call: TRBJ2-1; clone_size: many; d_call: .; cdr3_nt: TGTGCTAATGGTCGGCAGAAAAATGAGCAGTTCTTC; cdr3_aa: CANGRQKNEQFF
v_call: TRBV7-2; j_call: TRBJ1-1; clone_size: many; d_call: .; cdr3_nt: TGTGCCAGCAGCCTGATATTCAAGGACGCTTTCTTT; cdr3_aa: CASSLIFKDAFF
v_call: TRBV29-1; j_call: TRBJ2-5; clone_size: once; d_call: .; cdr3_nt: TGCAGCGTAGACAACCCCGGGGCCCGGCGAGAGACCCAGTACTTC; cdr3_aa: CSVDNPGARRETQYF
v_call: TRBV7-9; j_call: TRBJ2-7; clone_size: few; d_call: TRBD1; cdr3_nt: TGTGCCAGCAGCCTGGGACAGGGCTTCGAGCAGTACTTC; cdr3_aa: CASSLGQGFEQYF
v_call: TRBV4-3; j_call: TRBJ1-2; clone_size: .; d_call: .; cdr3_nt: TGCGCCAGCAGCCAAGATTCCCAATCAGTGATGTATGGCTACACCTTC; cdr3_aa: CASSQDSQSVMYGYTF
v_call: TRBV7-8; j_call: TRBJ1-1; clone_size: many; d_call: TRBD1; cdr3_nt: TGTGCCAGCAGCCACCTTTCACAGGGGTTGATGAACACTGAAGCTTTCTTT; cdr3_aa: CASSHLSQGLMNTEAFF
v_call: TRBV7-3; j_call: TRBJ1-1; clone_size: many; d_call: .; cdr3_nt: TGTGCCAGCAGCTCGTCGGGAGAGAACACTGAAGCTTTCTTT; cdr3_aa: CASSSSGENTEAFF
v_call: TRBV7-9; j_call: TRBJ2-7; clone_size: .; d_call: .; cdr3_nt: TGTGCCAGCAGCTTAGCGACTAATCACCCGGGGGAGGTTGACGAGCAGTACTTC; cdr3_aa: CASSLATNHPGEVDEQYF
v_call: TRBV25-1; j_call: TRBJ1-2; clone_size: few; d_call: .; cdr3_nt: TGTGCCAGCAGTGAATTAGTGGGATATGGCTACACCTTC; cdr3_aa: CASSELVGYGYTF
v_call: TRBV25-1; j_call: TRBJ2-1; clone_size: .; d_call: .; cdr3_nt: TGTGCCAGCAGTGAAGGGTGGGGGGCCTACAATGAGCAGTTCTTC; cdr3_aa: CASSEGWGAYNEQFF
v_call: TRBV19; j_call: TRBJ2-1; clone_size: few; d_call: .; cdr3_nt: TGTGCCAGTAGCCGGACTCTCTCCCCCTACAATGAGCAGTTCTTC; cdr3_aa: CASSRTLSPYNEQFF
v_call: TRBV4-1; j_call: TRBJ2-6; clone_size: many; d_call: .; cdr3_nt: TGCGCCAGCAGCCCCCCGGTAGGGGCTGGGGCCAACGTCCTGACTTTC; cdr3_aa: CASSPPVGAGANVLTF